This T cell receptor (beta chain) was profiled in a study of CD8 T cells in Susac syndrome (dated 2019 in TCRdb). About the study as a whole: Repertoire sequencing was used to test whether CD8+ T cell activation and differentiation in Susac syndrome was antigen driven.

A remark on this clonotype: The antigen this receptor binds is unknown. Nothing much larger sits one base from this clone, and base qualities are not available.

Peripheral blood CD8+ and CD4+ T cells from healthy donors, Susac syndrome patients and multiple sclerosis patients were profiled by high-throughput TCR beta sequencing. Treatment-naive patients with stable or active relapsing-remitting disease fulfilling revised McDonald criteria were used as multiple sclerosis controls. Bulk CD8+ and CD4+ T cells were purified by magnetic negative isolation, whereas CD8+ TEMRA cells were enriched by FACS. Blood was drawn into EDTA tubes, processed within 24 hours, and PBMCs were isolated by density gradient centrifugation. PBMCs destined for TCR sequencing were cryopreserved in liquid nitrogen and later thawed in a 37 °C water bath. Purity of sorted or isolated CD4+, CD8+ and CD8+ TEMRA cells was at least 90%. Ends trimmed: V by 6 bases, J by 7 bases; bases unmatched to a gene: 6. The CDR3 spans 14 residues, from the cysteine through the phenylalanine. Only CDR3 DNA remains: 42 bases, in frame from the first base.

Broad study findings and their caveats: The study acknowledged that relatively few individuals were included in the TCR sequencing and HLA analysis.

RNA was extracted using the RNeasy kit, and about 0.5 to 1 ug of the RNA was reverse transcribed with random hexamers. The immunoSEQ multiplex PCR assay, which covers 54 Vbeta and 13 Jbeta segments, was used to amplify TCR beta CDR3 regions. PCR amplification bias was corrected using a synthetic template baseline for primer optimization and computational correction. The study's processing was this. Only productive sequences were kept, with reads annotated to V, D and J genes according to IMGT and analyzed in immunoSEQ Analyzer. Clonality was computed as one minus Shannon entropy normalized by log2 of the number of productive unique sequences. Public and private clones were assessed among the 100 most prevalent clones of each patient and control. Clones were defined as Susac-specific when absent from the healthy and MS cohorts, from approximately 970 published viral clones and from other ImmuneACCESS disease sequences. TCRdb reprocessed the public reads (quality trimming at Q25 with fastp, clone calling with MiXCR) and kept in-frame beta chains. Here each entry gathers all rows of one CDR3 protein and keeps the most common genes and DNA. What appears here as the V and J calls and clone size reflects TCRdb's work, not the paper's. The sample table holds 150,000 to 250,000 distinct CDR3 sequences, of which about 95% were seen once. The ten largest clonotypes hold roughly 0.094% of the sample.

The source of this sequence is a human donor with multiple sclerosis. Sequencing was performed on CD4+ T cells from PBMCs. The chain was built from TRBV12-3 or TRBV12-4 and TRBJ2-1, and 10 junction bases match TRBD2. The sequenced DNA: TGTGCCAGCAGCCCTAGCGGGGGCCTTAATGAGCAGTTCTTC. Its protein product is CASSPSGGLNEQFF.